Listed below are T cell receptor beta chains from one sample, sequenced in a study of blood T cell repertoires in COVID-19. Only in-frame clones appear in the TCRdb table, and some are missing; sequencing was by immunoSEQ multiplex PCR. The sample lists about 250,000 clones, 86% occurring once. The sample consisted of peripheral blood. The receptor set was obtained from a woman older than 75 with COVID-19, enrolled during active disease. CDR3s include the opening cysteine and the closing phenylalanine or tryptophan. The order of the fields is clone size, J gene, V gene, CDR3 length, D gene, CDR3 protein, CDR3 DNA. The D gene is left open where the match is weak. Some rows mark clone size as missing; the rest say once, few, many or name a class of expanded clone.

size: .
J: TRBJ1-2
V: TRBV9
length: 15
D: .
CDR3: CASSVEVRGSDGYTF
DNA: TGTGCCAGCAGCGTAGAAGTTCGGGGGAGTGATGGCTACACCTTC

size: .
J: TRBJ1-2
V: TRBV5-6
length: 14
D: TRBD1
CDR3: CASSFMTGGGGYTF
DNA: TGTGCCAGCAGCTTTATGACAGGGGGAGGTGGCTACACCTTC

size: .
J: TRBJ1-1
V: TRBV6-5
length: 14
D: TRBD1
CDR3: CASSYTGENTEAFF
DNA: TGTGCCAGCAGTTATACAGGGGAGAACACTGAAGCTTTCTTT

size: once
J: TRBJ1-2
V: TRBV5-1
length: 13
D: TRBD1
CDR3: CASSDRENYGYTF
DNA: TGCGCCAGCAGCGACAGGGAAAACTATGGCTACACCTTC

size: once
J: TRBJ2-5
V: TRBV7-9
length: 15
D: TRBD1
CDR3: CASSFRQGTSETQYF
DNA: TGTGCCAGCAGCTTCAGACAGGGTACGTCGGAGACCCAGTACTTC

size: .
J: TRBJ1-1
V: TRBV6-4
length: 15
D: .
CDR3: CASSDSRQLNTEAFF
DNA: TGTGCCAGCAGTGACTCAAGACAACTGAACACTGAAGCTTTCTTT

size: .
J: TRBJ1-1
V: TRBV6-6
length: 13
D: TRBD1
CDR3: CASGQGMNTEAFF
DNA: TGTGCCAGCGGACAGGGGATGAACACTGAAGCTTTCTTT

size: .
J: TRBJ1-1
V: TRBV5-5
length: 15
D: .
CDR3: CASNWGGLMNTEAFF
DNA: TGTGCCAGCAACTGGGGGGGATTAATGAACACTGAAGCTTTCTTT

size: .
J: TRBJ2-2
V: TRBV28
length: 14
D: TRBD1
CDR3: CASTSYSGGWVLFF
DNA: TGTGCCAGCACCTCCTATTCAGGGGGATGGGTCCTGTTTTTT

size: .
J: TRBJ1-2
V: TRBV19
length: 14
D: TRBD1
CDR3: CASSIGQGPYGYTF
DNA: TGTGCCAGTAGTATTGGACAGGGACCTTATGGCTACACCTTC

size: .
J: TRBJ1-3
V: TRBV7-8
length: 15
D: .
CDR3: CASSKASPGGNTIYF
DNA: TGTGCCAGCAGCAAGGCTTCGCCAGGAGGAAACACCATATATTTT

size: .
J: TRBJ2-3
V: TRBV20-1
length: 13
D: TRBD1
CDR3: CSASTGGTDTQYF
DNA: TGCAGTGCTAGTACAGGGGGGACAGATACGCAGTATTTT

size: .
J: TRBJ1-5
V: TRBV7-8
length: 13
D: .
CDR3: CASRDYSNQPQHF
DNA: TGTGCCAGCCGAGACTATAGCAATCAGCCCCAGCATTTT

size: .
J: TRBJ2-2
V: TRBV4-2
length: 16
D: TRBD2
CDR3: CASSQVLRGATGELFF
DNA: TGTGCCAGCAGCCAAGTTTTGCGGGGGGCAACCGGGGAGCTGTTTTTT

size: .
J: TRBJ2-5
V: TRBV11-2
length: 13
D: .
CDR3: CASSLGAEETQYF
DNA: TGTGCCAGCAGCTTGGGGGCGGAAGAGACCCAGTACTTC

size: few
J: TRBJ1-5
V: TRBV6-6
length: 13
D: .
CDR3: CASSSLVLQPQHF
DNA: TGTGCCAGCAGCTCCCTCGTCCTGCAGCCCCAGCATTTT

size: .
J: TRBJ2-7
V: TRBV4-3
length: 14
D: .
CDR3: CASSQRLNSYEQYF
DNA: TGCGCCAGCAGCCAAAGACTGAACTCCTACGAGCAGTACTTC

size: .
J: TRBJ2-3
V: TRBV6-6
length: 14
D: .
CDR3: CASSYSTRADTQYF
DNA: TGTGCCAGCAGTTACTCGACCAGGGCAGATACGCAGTATTTT

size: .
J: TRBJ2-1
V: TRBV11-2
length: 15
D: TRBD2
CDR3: CASSPARTLAVEQFF
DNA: TGTGCCAGCAGCCCCGCCCGGACTCTAGCGGTCGAGCAGTTCTTC

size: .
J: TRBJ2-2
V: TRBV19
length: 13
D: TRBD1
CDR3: CASRTGGTGELFF
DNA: TGTGCCAGCCGGACAGGGGGCACCGGGGAGCTGTTTTTT

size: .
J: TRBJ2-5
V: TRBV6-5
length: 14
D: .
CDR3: CASSYSGSQETQYF
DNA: TGTGCCAGCAGTTACTCTGGCAGTCAGGAGACCCAGTACTTC

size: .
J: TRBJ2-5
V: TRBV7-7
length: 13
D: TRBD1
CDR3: CASTGGGGETQYF
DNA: TGTGCTAGCACAGGGGGCGGGGGAGAGACCCAGTACTTC

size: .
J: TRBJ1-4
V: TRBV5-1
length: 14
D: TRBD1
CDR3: CASSPGQINEKLFF
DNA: TGCGCCAGCAGCCCGGGACAGATAAATGAAAAACTGTTTTTT

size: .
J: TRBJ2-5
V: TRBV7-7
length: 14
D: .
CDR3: CASSSGGPQETQYF
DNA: TGTGCTAGCAGCTCCGGGGGGCCCCAAGAGACCCAGTACTTC

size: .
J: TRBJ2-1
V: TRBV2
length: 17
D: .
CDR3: CASSLLAPRGTYNEQFF
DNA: TGTGCCAGCAGCCTCCTAGCTCCGAGAGGCACGTACAATGAGCAGTTCTTC

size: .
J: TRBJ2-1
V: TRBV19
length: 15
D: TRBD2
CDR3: CASSIGGGPYNEQFF
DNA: TGTGCCAGTAGTATAGGGGGGGGACCCTACAATGAGCAGTTCTTC

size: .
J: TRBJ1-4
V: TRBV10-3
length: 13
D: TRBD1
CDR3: CASTGTGGEKLFF
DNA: TGTGCCAGTACCGGGACAGGGGGTGAAAAACTGTTTTTT

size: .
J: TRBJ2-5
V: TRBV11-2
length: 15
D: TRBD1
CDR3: CASSPGQGRRETQYF
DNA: TGTGCCAGCAGCCCGGGACAGGGGCGAAGAGAGACCCAGTACTTC

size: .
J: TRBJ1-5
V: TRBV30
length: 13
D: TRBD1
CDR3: CAWSGQGYRPQHF
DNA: TGTGCCTGGAGCGGACAGGGGTATCGGCCCCAGCATTTT

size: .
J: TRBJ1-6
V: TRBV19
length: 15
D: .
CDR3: CASSSIDRTDSPLHF
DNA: TGTGCCAGTAGTTCTATCGACAGGACGGATTCACCCCTCCACTTT

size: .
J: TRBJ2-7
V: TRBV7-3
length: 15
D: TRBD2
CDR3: CASSPGGGGPYEQYF
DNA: TGTGCCAGCAGCCCTGGGGGCGGGGGGCCCTACGAGCAGTACTTC

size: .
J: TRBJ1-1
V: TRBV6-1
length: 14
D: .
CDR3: CASSEQGGNSEAFF
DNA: TGTGCCAGCAGTGAACAGGGTGGGAATAGTGAAGCTTTCTTT

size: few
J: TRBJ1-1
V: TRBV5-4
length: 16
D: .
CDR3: CASSLVLRNRDTEAFF
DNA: TGTGCCAGCAGCTTGGTCCTTAGGAACAGGGACACTGAAGCTTTCTTT

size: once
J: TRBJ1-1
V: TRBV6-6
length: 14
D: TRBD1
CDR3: CASSQAGTVTEAFF
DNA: TGTGCCAGCAGTCAAGCAGGGACAGTCACTGAAGCTTTCTTT

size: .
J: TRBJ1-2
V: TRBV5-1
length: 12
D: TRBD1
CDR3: CASSSQGGGYTF
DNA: TGCGCCAGCAGCTCCCAGGGGGGAGGCTACACCTTC

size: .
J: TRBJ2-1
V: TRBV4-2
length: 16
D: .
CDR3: CASSQDPGLAFNEQFF
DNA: TGTGCCAGCAGCCAAGACCCGGGACTGGCTTTCAATGAGCAGTTCTTC

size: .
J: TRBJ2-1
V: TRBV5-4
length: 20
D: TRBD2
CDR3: CASSLGTSGGRPGSYNEQFF
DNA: TGTGCCAGCAGCCTCGGGACTAGCGGGGGGCGCCCGGGGTCCTACAATGAGCAGTTCTTC

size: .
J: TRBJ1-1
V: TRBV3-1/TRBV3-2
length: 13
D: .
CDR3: CASSRDPGTEAFF
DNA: TGTGCCAGCAGCAGAGACCCGGGCACTGAAGCTTTCTTT

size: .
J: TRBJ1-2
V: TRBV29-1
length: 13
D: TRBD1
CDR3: CSAQTGGYYGYTF
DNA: TGCAGCGCTCAGACAGGGGGCTACTATGGCTACACCTTC

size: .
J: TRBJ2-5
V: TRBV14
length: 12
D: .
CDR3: CASSQDRTRWYF
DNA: TGTGCCAGCAGCCAAGATAGAACTCGCTGGTACTTC

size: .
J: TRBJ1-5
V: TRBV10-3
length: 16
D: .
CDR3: CAIARGGEQNNQPQHF
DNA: TGTGCCATCGCCCGGGGGGGAGAACAAAACAATCAGCCCCAGCATTTT

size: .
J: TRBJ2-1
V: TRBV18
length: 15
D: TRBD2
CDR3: CASSPGTSSYNEQFF
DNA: TGTGCCAGCTCACCAGGGACTAGCTCCTACAATGAGCAGTTCTTC

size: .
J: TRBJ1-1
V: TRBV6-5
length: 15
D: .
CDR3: CASTAARLGGTEAFF
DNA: TGTGCCAGCACCGCCGCTCGGCTCGGAGGCACTGAAGCTTTCTTT

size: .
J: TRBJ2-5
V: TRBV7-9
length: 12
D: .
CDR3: CASSTISEEEYF
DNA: TGTGCCAGCAGCACGATAAGCGAGGAGGAGTACTTC

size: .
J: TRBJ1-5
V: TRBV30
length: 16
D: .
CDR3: CAWSALLGGAIQPQHF
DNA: TGTGCCTGGAGTGCGCTCCTCGGTGGGGCTATTCAGCCCCAGCATTTT

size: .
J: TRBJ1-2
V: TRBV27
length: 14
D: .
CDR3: CASSFGINAGGYTF
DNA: TGTGCCAGCAGTTTCGGGATAAACGCCGGAGGCTACACCTTC

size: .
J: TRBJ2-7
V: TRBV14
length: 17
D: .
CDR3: CASSRLPTGTEAYEQYF
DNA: TGTGCCAGCAGCCGACTTCCGACGGGGACTGAAGCCTACGAGCAGTACTTC

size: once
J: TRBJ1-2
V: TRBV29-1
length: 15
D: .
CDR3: CSVVFRGGSGYGYTF
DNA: TGCAGCGTTGTATTCAGGGGTGGTTCAGGGTATGGCTACACCTTC

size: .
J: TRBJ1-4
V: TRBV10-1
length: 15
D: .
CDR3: CASSEYAIGGEKLFF
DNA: TGCGCCAGCAGTGAGTACGCGATAGGCGGCGAAAAACTGTTTTTT

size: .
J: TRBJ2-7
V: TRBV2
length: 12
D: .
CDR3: CASSGQSYEQYF
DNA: TGTGCCAGCAGTGGACAGTCCTACGAGCAGTACTTC

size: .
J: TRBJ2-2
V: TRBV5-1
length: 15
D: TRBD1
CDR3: CATSPGQGGAGELFF
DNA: TGCGCCACCTCGCCAGGACAGGGGGGGGCCGGGGAGCTGTTTTTT

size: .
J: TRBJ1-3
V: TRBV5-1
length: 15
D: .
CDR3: CASSSSGGSGNTIYF
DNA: TGCGCCAGCAGTTCCTCCGGGGGGTCCGGAAACACCATATATTTT